This T cell receptor beta chain was sequenced in a study of blood T cell repertoires in COVID-19. Germline assignment: CDR1 WSHSY and CDR2 SAAADI. The germline V and J ends were trimmed by 6 bases and 0 bases, with 14 bases remaining between them. The CDR3 extends over 15 amino acids. The cohort comprised adults aged roughly 18 to 95 years residing in approximately 25 US areas. Repertoires were generated with immunoSEQ multiplex PCR, while TCRdb's copy carries only in-frame clones and drops some. The sample consists of approximately 400,000 clones, 88% of them appearing once. The chain is built from TRBV10-2 and TRBJ1-1; D is perhaps TRBD1 (6 bases). This sequence was found in a woman aged 18-30 years who had recovered from COVID-19. The material sequenced was PBMCs or T cells enriched from blood (not recorded which). The CDR3, as DNA: TGCGCCAGCAGGAACTTTCAGGGGATGAACACTGAAGCTTTCTTT. Residues: CASRNFQGMNTEAFF.